This passage covers 30 T cell receptor beta chains from one sample sequenced in a study of cytomegalovirus exposure and HLA in healthy donors. Assay: immunoSEQ multiplex PCR; the TCRdb copy retains only in-frame clones and omits some. Of around 50,000 clones in the sample, more than 80% were seen once. The sample taken for sequencing was PBMCs. Receptors originate from a woman aged 18-29 years in good health and CMV-seronegative.

The chain carries TRBV15 and TRBJ1-1; TRBD1 is a possible D gene (6 bases). Germline lookup yields CDR1 LNHNV and CDR2 YYDKDF (reference sequence). The V end lost 5 bases, the J end lost 5 bases, and 15 bases lay between the germline ends. This CDR3 region has 14 residues. CDR3: CATSAKGGGTEAFF. In DNA, the CDR3 is TGTGCCACCAGCGCAAAAGGGGGGGGAACTGAAGCTTTCTTT.

The V call is TRBV2, the J call TRBJ1-2, with 7 positions matching TRBD1. The CDR3 consists of 16 residues. CDR1 is SNHLY, CDR2 FYNNEI, per germline. V lost 5 bases and J lost 4; bases outside the gene matches: 13. The CDR3 here is CASSSLGGQITYGYTF. DNA of the CDR3: TGTGCCAGCAGTTCCCTCGGGGGACAGATTACCTATGGCTACACCTTC.

The CDR3 reads CASSLRDSLNTEAFF. The CDR3 coding sequence is TGTGCCAGCAGCTTGAGGGACAGCCTGAACACTGAAGCTTTCTTT. The genes are TRBV11-3 and TRBJ1-1; TRBD1 aligns across 7 bases. Germline V gene sequence: CDR1 SGHNT, CDR2 YENEEA. Trimming cost V 3 bases and J 0 bases; bases outside gene matches: 4. This CDR3 has 15 amino acids. Complete variable domain (other parts from reference TRBV11-3 and TRBJ1-1): EAGVVQSPRYKIIEKKQPVAFWCNPISGHNTLYWYLQNLGQGPELLIRYENEEAVDDSQLPKDRFSAERLKGVDSTLKIQPAELGDSAVYLCASSLRDSLNTEAFFGQGTRLTVV.

The gene calls are TRBV5-1 and TRBJ2-1; D remains ambiguous. The CDR3 is 13 residues long. V was pared by 2 bases and J by 6 bases, with 9 bases between. Germline assignment: CDR1 SGHRS and CDR2 YFSETQ. The DNA for the CDR3 is TGCGCCAGCAGCTTCGTTAGTTCCAATGAGCAGTTCTTC. Amino acids: CASSFVSSNEQFF.

The chain employs TRBV5-8 and TRBJ2-7; tentative D call: TRBD2 (5 bases). V lost 1 base and J 4 bases, leaving 12 bases between the germline ends. In germline, CDR1 is SGHTS, CDR2 YDEGEE. The CDR3 is 14 residues long. In DNA form, the CDR3 reads TGTGCCAGCAGCTTGATGGTCGGGAAATACGAGCAGTACGTC. Residues: CASSLMVGKYEQYV.

The chain is built from TRBV7-2 and TRBJ2-3; D gene ambiguous. Trimming stripped 4 bases from V and 2 bases from J, with 4 bases between. Per the germline V gene, CDR1 is SGHTA and CDR2 is FQGNSA. The CDR3 sequence is 12 residues long. The CDR3 nucleotides read TGTGCCAGCAGCTCGTACACAGATACGCAGTATTTT. It encodes CASSSYTDTQYF.

This chain connects TRBV4-3 to TRBJ1-5; TRBD1 matches at 7 bases. CDR1 is LGHNA and CDR2 is YSLEER in the germline V gene. The V and J ends lost 3 bases and 4 bases, in that order; junction bases with no gene match: 0. The CDR3 consists of 13 residues. The chain's CDR3 is CASSQDRNQPQHF. In nucleotides, the CDR3 is TGCGCCAGCAGCCAGGACAGGAATCAGCCCCAGCATTTT.

This rearrangement joins TRBV5-8 to TRBJ1-2; 7 bases align to TRBD1. CDR1 is SGHTS, CDR2 YDEGEE, per germline. CDR3 size: 16 residues. After removal of 0 bases from V and 2 bases from J, the junction contained 7 bases not matched to a gene. CDR3 loop: CASSLAWDSGNYGYTF. Here the CDR3 DNA reads TGTGCCAGCAGCTTGGCGTGGGACAGCGGAAACTATGGCTACACCTTC.

The CDR3 coding sequence is TGCGCCAGCAGCCAAGACTACCTGCGGGAGCAGTACGTC. This encodes CASSQDYLREQYV. The rearrangement links TRBV4-1 to TRBJ2-7; D remains ambiguous. The CDR3 runs to 13 residues. Germline V gene data show CDR1 as MGHRA and CDR2 as YSYEKL. V was cut by 0 bases and J by 7 bases, with 10 bases left in between.

The chain recombines TRBV6-5 with TRBJ1-3; D unclear. The CDR3 totals 16 residues. V shed 4 bases and J shed 2 bases, with 15 bases lying between them. Germline-derived CDR1 and CDR2 are MNHEY and SVGAGI. DNA of the CDR3: TGTGCCAGCAGTTGGGCGCGGGATCTCGCTGGAAACACCATATATTTT. It is translated as CASSWARDLAGNTIYF.

Concerning this clone: Mismatch with germline at one junction end may stem from a read error. The rearrangement links TRBV2 to TRBJ2-2, with a tentative D call TRBD1 (6 bases). From germline, CDR1 is SNHLY and CDR2 FYNNEI. The CDR3 loop spans 15 amino acids. CDR3 residues: CASREDRPNTGELFF. In DNA form, the CDR3 reads TGTGCCAGCAGAGAAGACAGGCCGAACACCGGGGAGCTGTTTTTT.

The chain uses TRBV2 and TRBJ2-3; D remains unclear. CDR3 size: 12 residues. Germline V lookup: CDR1 SNHLY, CDR2 FYNNEI. V dropped 2 bases and J dropped 6 bases, with 6 bases sitting between them. The CDR3 here is CASSEQRDTQYF. The DNA for the CDR3 is TGTGCCAGCAGTGAACAACGGGATACGCAGTATTTT. Complete variable domain (other parts from reference TRBV2 and TRBJ2-3): EPEVTQTPSHQVTQMGQEVILRCVPISNHLYFYWYRQILGQKVEFLVSFYNNEISEKSEIFDDQFSVERPDGSNFTLKIRSTKLEDSAMYFCASSEQRDTQYFGPGTRLTVL.

V usage is TRBV5-8 and J usage is TRBJ1-1; 8 nucleotides match TRBD1. The CDR3 runs to 14 residues. The germline V gene encodes CDR1 SGHTS and CDR2 YDEGEE. Trimming at V came to 6 bases and at J to 5 bases, leaving 9 bases not matched to a gene. The CDR3 protein is CASNRETGDTEAFF. The DNA of the CDR3 is TGTGCCAGCAATCGAGAGACAGGGGATACTGAAGCTTTCTTT.

The rearrangement links TRBV7-8 to TRBJ2-5, with 8 bases lining up with TRBD2. Trimming at V came to 5 bases and at J to 3 bases, leaving 11 bases not matched to a gene. The CDR3 totals 16 residues. Germline CDR1 SGHVS, CDR2 FQNEAQ. Here the CDR3 reads CASSPRSGLVKETQYF. As DNA, the CDR3 is TGTGCCAGCAGCCCCCGATCGGGACTAGTAAAAGAGACCCAGTACTTC.

The chain uses TRBV5-6 and TRBJ1-1; D is unclear. V lost 2 bases, J lost 8 bases, and 19 bases lay in between. The CDR3 spans 15 residues. CDR1 SGHDT and CDR2 YYEEEE come from the germline V gene. The CDR3 DNA follows: TGTGCCAGCAGCTTTCAGACTAGGCGGCAGGTCGAAGCTTTCTTT. Its protein product is CASSFQTRRQVEAFF.

This clone was detected only once. J is TRBJ2-5 and V is TRBV7-9; possible D gene TRBD1, 5 bases. Germline V CDR1 and CDR2: SEHNR, FQNEAQ (reference sequence). V was pared by 6 bases and J by 3 bases, with 20 bases between. The CDR3 runs to 16 residues. The CDR3 loop is CASSLRKARREETQYF. The DNA of the CDR3 is TGTGCCAGCAGTCTAAGGAAGGCCCGCAGGGAAGAGACCCAGTACTTC. Full variable domain (rest looked up from reference TRBV7-9 and TRBJ2-5): DTGVSQNPRHKITKRGQNVTFRCDPISEHNRLYWYRQTLGQGPEFLTYFQNEAQLEKSRLLSDRFSAERPKGSFSTLEIQRTEQGDSAMYLCASSLRKARREETQYFGPGTRLLVL.

The chain has TRBV10-1 and TRBJ1-5; D unclear. Germline assignment: CDR1 WNHNN and CDR2 SYGVQD (reference sequence). Trimming left V 2 bases short and J 9 bases short, with 8 bases between. This CDR3 has 12 residues. Here the CDR3 DNA reads TGCGCCAGCAGTGAGGTGCGGGGGCCCCAGCATTTT. Its protein product is CASSEVRGPQHF.

The J gene is TRBJ2-3, the V gene TRBV4-2; D is possibly TRBD1 (5 bases). Trimming took off 0 bases at V and 5 bases at J, with 9 bases between the two ends. The CDR3 spans 14 residues. CDR1 is LGHNA and CDR2 is YNFKEQ in the germline V gene. The CDR3 spells CASSQDRELDTQYF. The DNA of the CDR3 is TGTGCCAGCAGCCAAGACAGGGAACTAGATACGCAGTATTTT.

This rearrangement joins TRBV5-1 to TRBJ1-2; possibly TRBD1 for D (6 bases). With 4 bases removed from V and 4 bases from J, the gap between germline ends came to 11 bases. In germline, CDR1 is SGHRS, CDR2 YFSETQ. The CDR3 has 13 residues. Written as DNA, the CDR3 is TGCGCCAGCAGCCTTGACAGGAGCTATGGCTACACCTTC. Protein sequence: CASSLDRSYGYTF.

The rearrangement links TRBV7-2 to TRBJ1-2; TRBD1 agrees at 9 bases. V shed 4 bases, J shed 3 bases, and the junction held 9 bases outside the gene matches. The CDR3 extends over 16 amino acids. Germline V lookup: CDR1 SGHTA, CDR2 FQGNSA. CDR3 bases: TGTGCCAGCAGCTCATCCCGGGACAGGGTGGACTATGGCTACACCTTC. It is translated as CASSSSRDRVDYGYTF.

The chain is built from TRBV7-2 and TRBJ2-6; D remains ambiguous. Germline V gives CDR1 SGHTA, CDR2 FQGNSA. The CDR3 sequence is 14 residues long. Trimming left V 5 bases short and J 2 bases short, with 7 bases between. The CDR3 DNA follows: TGTGCCAGCAGCACTCCTCCTGGGGCCAACGTCCTGACTTTC. This codes for CASSTPPGANVLTF.

The rearrangement links TRBV27 to TRBJ2-1; TRBD1 aligns across 10 bases. Germline V gene sequence: CDR1 MNHEY, CDR2 SMNVEV (reference sequence). The CDR3 length is 16 residues. Losses at the gene ends were 5 bases for V and 4 bases for J; bases not matched to a gene: 8. CDR3 region: CASSPWGDRGYNEQFF. CDR3 nucleotide sequence: TGTGCCAGCAGTCCCTGGGGGGACAGGGGTTACAATGAGCAGTTCTTC.

The chain is built from TRBV6-1 and TRBJ2-5; 7 bases are a match to TRBD2. Germline trimming cut 2 bases from V and 2 bases from J; bases unmatched to any gene: 5. Germline CDR1 is MNHNS and CDR2 is SASEGT. CDR3 length: 15 residues. The CDR3: CASSESPSGQETQYF. The CDR3 nucleotides read TGTGCCAGCAGTGAATCCCCTAGCGGACAAGAGACCCAGTACTTC.

The rearrangement links TRBV2 to TRBJ2-1, with TRBD2 identical over 7 bases. This CDR3 spans 14 amino acids. Germline assignment: CDR1 SNHLY and CDR2 FYNNEI. The junction had 9 bases not matched to a gene; V was cut back by 9 bases and J by 4 bases. The CDR3 loop reads CASSGLADYNEQFF. The CDR3 DNA reads TGTGCCAGTTCGGGCCTAGCGGATTACAATGAGCAGTTCTTC.

This clone was seen once. V and J are TRBV2 and TRBJ2-5; the D is unclear. CDR1 and CDR2 from the germline V gene are SNHLY and FYNNEI. Trimming removed 6 bases from V and 5 bases from J, with 10 bases in between. There are 12 residues in the CDR3. Here the CDR3 reads CASSLVRETQYF. Here the CDR3 DNA reads TGTGCCAGCAGCCTTGTCCGGGAGACCCAGTACTTC.

This chain uses TRBV2 with TRBJ2-1, with 9 bases matching TRBD2. Germline CDR1 reads SNHLY; CDR2 reads FYNNEI. The CDR3 is 14 amino acids. V shed 9 bases, J shed 5 bases, and the junction held 8 bases outside the gene matches. This chain's CDR3 is CARSRGRGNNEQFF. The DNA of the CDR3 is TGTGCCAGATCCCGCGGGAGGGGGAACAATGAGCAGTTCTTC.

The rearrangement joins TRBV7-2 to TRBJ1-3, with D possibly being TRBD1 (6 bases). V was clipped by 3 bases and J by 4 bases, with 13 bases between them. Germline values: CDR1 SGHTA, CDR2 FQGNSA. The CDR3 contains 15 residues. CDR3 protein: CASSLYRDGGNTIYF. In DNA, the CDR3 is TGTGCCAGCAGCTTGTACAGGGACGGGGGAAACACCATATATTTT.

The rearrangement links TRBV5-1 to TRBJ2-1, with a weak D call TRBD1 (5 bases). CDR3 length: 15 amino acids. The germline V and J ends were trimmed by 0 bases and 7 bases, with 14 bases remaining between them. Germline lookup yields CDR1 SGHRS and CDR2 YFSETQ. The CDR3, as DNA: TGCGCCAGCAGCTTGGTTGGCAGGGAATTTAATGAGCAGTTCTTC. Protein: CASSLVGREFNEQFF.

V and J are TRBV7-3 and TRBJ1-4, with 7 bases lining up with TRBD1. Germline V gene lookup returns CDR1 SGHTA and CDR2 FQGTGA. This CDR3 region has 15 residues. With V trimmed by 4 bases and J by 3 bases, 5 bases remained unmatched. The CDR3 protein is CASSSTGSANEKLFF. DNA of the CDR3: TGTGCCAGCAGCTCGACAGGGTCAGCTAATGAAAAACTGTTTTTT.

The chain employs TRBV12-5 and TRBJ2-3, with unresolved D. CDR1 LGHNT and CDR2 FRNRAP come from the germline V gene. The CDR3 is 13 residues long. Trimming cost V 4 bases and J 2 bases, with 7 bases left between them. CDR3 region: CASGSSYTDTQYF. CDR3 sequence (DNA): TGTGCTAGTGGTTCGTCTTACACAGATACGCAGTATTTT.